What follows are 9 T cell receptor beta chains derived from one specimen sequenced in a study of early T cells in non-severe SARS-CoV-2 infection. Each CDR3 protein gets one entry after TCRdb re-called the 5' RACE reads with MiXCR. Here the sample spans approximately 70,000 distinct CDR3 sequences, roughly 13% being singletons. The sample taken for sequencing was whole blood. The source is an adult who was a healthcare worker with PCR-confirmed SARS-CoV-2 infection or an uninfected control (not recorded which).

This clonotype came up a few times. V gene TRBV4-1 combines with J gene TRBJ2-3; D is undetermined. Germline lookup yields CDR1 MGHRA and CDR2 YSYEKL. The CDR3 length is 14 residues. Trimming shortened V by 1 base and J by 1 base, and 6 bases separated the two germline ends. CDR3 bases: TGCGCCAGCAGCCAAGCAGAGGGCACAGATACGCAGTATTTT. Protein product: CASSQAEGTDTQYF.

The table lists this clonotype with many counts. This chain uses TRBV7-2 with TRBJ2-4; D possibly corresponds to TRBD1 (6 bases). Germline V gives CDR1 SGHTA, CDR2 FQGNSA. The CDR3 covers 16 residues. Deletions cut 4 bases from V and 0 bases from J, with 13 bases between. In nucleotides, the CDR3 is TGTGCCAGCAGCTCAGGACAGCATCTAGCCAAAAACATTCAGTACTTC. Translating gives CASSSGQHLAKNIQYF.

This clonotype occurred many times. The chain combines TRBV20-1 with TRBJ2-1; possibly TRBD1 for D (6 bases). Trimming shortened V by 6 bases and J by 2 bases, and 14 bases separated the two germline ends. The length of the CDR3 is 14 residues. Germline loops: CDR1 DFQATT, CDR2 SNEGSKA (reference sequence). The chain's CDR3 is CSADPGQTYNEQFF. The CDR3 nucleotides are TGCAGTGCGGATCCCGGACAGACCTACAATGAGCAGTTCTTC.

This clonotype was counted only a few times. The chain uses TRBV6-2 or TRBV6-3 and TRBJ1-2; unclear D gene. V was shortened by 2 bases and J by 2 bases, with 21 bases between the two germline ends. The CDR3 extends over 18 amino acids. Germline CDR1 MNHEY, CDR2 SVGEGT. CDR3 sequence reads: CASSYGRMGAAQNYGYTF. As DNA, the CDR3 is TGTGCCAGCAGTTACGGACGTATGGGAGCGGCACAAAACTATGGCTACACCTTC.

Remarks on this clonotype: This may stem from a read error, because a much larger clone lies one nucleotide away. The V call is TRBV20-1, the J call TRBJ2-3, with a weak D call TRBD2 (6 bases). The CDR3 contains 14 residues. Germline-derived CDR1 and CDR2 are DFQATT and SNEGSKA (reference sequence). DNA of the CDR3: TGCAATGCTTATGGCGGGATTGGCACAGATACGCAGTATTTT. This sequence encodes CNAYGGIGTDTQYF.

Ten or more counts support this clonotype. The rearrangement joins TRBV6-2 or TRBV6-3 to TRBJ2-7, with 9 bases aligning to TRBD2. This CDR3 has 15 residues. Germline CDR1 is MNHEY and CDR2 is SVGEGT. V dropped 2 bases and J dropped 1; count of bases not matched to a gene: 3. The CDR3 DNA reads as TGTGCCAGCAGTTACGTGGGACTAGCTTCCTACGAGCAGTACTTC. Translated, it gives CASSYVGLASYEQYF.

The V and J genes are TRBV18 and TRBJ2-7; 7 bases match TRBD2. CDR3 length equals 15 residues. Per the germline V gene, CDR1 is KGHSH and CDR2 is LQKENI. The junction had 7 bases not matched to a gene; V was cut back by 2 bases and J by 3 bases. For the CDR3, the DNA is TGTGCCAGCTCACCAAGGCTAGCGGCACACTACGAGCAGTACTTC. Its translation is CASSPRLAAHYEQYF. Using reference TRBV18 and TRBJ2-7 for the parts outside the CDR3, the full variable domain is NAGVMQNPRHLVRRRGQEARLRCSPMKGHSHVYWYRQLPEEGLKFMVYLQKENIIDESGMPKERFSAEFPKEGPSILRIQQVVRGDSAAYFCASSPRLAAHYEQYFGPGTRLTVT.

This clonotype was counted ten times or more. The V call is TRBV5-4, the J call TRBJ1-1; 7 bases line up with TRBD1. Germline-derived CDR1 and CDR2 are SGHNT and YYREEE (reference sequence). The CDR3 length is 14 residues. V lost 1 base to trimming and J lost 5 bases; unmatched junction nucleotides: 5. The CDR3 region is CASSLFQGGTEAFF. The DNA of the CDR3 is TGTGCCAGCAGCTTGTTTCAGGGGGGGACTGAAGCTTTCTTT. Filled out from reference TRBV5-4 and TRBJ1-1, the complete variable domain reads ETGVTQSPTHLIKTRGQQVTLRCSSQSGHNTVSWYQQALGQGPQFIFQYYREEENGRGNFPPRFSGLQFPNYSSELNVNALELDDSALYLCASSLFQGGTEAFFGQGTRLTVV.

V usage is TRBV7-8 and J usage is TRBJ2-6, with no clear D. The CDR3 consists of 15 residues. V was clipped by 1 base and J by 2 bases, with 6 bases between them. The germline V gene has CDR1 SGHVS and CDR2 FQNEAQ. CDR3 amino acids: CASSLVGAGANVLTF. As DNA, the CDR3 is TGTGCCAGCAGCTTAGTTGGCGCTGGGGCCAACGTCCTGACTTTC.